The rows below give T cell receptor beta chains drawn from one sample of a study of blood T cell repertoires in COVID-19. Repertoires were generated with immunoSEQ multiplex PCR, while TCRdb's copy carries only in-frame clones and drops some. This sample has 150,000 to 200,000 clones, with about nine tenths found just once. The source material was PBMCs or T cells enriched from blood (not recorded which). These receptors all stem from a woman in her late teens or twenties who had recovered from COVID-19. Both conserved end residues are part of each CDR3. D genes are given only for firm matches. Clone size is given for some rows only: seen once, a few or many times, or a class if the clone is expanded.

D	V	J	size	CDR3	DNA
NA	TRBV5-1	TRBJ2-7	NA	CASSLDLYEQYF	TGCGCCAGCAGCTTGGACTTGTACGAGCAGTACTTC
NA	TRBV18	TRBJ1-4	NA	CASSPFGAAANEKLFF	TGTGCCAGCTCACCATTTGGGGCGGCAGCTAATGAAAAACTGTTTTTT
NA	TRBV9	TRBJ2-1	NA	CASSVGPSGSYNEQFF	TGTGCCAGCAGCGTAGGTCCCAGCGGAAGCTACAATGAGCAGTTCTTC
NA	TRBV7-9	TRBJ2-7	once	CASSPRPAISYEQYF	TGTGCCAGCAGCCCACGTCCTGCTATCTCCTACGAGCAGTACTTC
NA	TRBV6-5	TRBJ2-2	once	CASSYWDTGTGELFF	TGTGCCAGCAGTTACTGGGACACGGGCACCGGGGAGCTGTTTTTT
TRBD2	TRBV5-8	TRBJ2-1	NA	CASSHLLAGAEQFF	TGTGCCAGCAGCCACCTCCTAGCGGGAGCTGAGCAGTTCTTC
NA	TRBV2	TRBJ1-2	NA	CASSGAGRNYGYTF	TGTGCCAGCAGTGGGGCAGGGCGAAACTATGGCTACACCTTC
TRBD2	TRBV30	TRBJ2-1	NA	CAWSVSWGLAGNNEQFF	TGTGCCTGGAGTGTTTCTTGGGGATTAGCGGGTAACAATGAGCAGTTCTTC
NA	TRBV28	TRBJ2-7	NA	CASSLLGSYYEQYF	TGTGCCAGCAGTTTGCTGGGGAGTTACTACGAGCAGTACTTC
TRBD1	TRBV15	TRBJ2-7	NA	CATSRDLVGTGAFEQYF	TGTGCCACCAGCAGAGATTTAGTCGGGACAGGGGCTTTCGAGCAGTACTTC
NA	TRBV27	TRBJ2-7	NA	CASSLYGGYEQYF	TGTGCCAGCAGTTTATATGGAGGCTACGAGCAGTACTTC
TRBD2	TRBV30	TRBJ2-7	once	CAWTGTSGTRYEQYF	TGTGCCTGGACCGGGACTAGCGGGACCCGTTACGAGCAGTACTTC
NA	TRBV5-1	TRBJ1-5	NA	CASSPSGGFRPQHF	TGCGCCAGCAGCCCCTCCGGGGGTTTTAGGCCCCAGCATTTT
NA	TRBV29-1	TRBJ2-1	NA	CSLLVYNEQFF	TGCAGCCTACTAGTATACAATGAGCAGTTCTTC
NA	TRBV27	TRBJ2-2	NA	CASRDRGTSVIPNTGELFF	TGTGCCAGTCGCGACCGGGGGACGTCTGTGATCCCGAACACCGGGGAGCTGTTTTTT
TRBD2	TRBV4-2	TRBJ2-1	NA	CASSLETSGSFEQFF	TGTGCCAGCAGCCTCGAGACTAGCGGGAGTTTCGAGCAGTTCTTC
NA	TRBV11-2	TRBJ2-7	NA	CASSLGGTVQYF	TGTGCCAGCAGCTTAGGTGGGACTGTGCAGTACTTC
NA	TRBV19	TRBJ1-2	NA	CASRAGKPYGYTF	TGTGCCAGTAGGGCAGGTAAGCCCTATGGCTACACCTTC
NA	TRBV7-6	TRBJ1-1	NA	CASSLGRNTEAFF	TGTGCCAGCAGCTTAGGGAGGAACACTGAAGCTTTCTTT
NA	TRBV10-3	TRBJ2-3	NA	CAISESPSTDTQYF	TGTGCCATCAGTGAGAGCCCTAGCACAGATACGCAGTATTTT
TRBD1	TRBV9	TRBJ2-7	once	CASSVGTGTYEQYF	TGTGCCAGCAGCGTGGGGACAGGCACCTACGAGCAGTACTTC
TRBD1	TRBV27	TRBJ1-1	NA	CASRQGFGFGDTEAFF	TGTGCCAGCAGACAGGGGTTTGGGTTTGGGGACACTGAAGCTTTCTTT
TRBD2	TRBV6-5	TRBJ2-7	NA	CASRQYSGSVYEQYF	TGTGCCAGCAGGCAATATAGCGGGAGCGTATACGAGCAGTACTTC
TRBD1	TRBV5-6	TRBJ1-3	NA	CASSRTLTGGAAGNTIYF	TGTGCCAGCAGCAGAACACTGACAGGGGGCGCCGCTGGAAACACCATATATTTT
NA	TRBV27	TRBJ1-2	NA	CASSSSYRYPNYGYTF	TGTGCCAGCAGTTCATCGTACAGGTATCCTAACTATGGCTACACCTTC
NA	TRBV28	TRBJ1-6	NA	CASSRTLGAQSSPLHF	TGTGCCAGCAGCCGAACTCTGGGGGCGCAGTCTTCACCCCTCCACTTT
TRBD2	TRBV27	TRBJ2-7	NA	CASSLSPGLAGHF	TGTGCCAGCAGTTTAAGCCCGGGACTAGCGGGACACTTC
NA	TRBV5-4	TRBJ2-7	NA	CASSYQGLWDEQYF	TGTGCCAGCAGCTACCAGGGGTTATGGGACGAGCAGTACTTC
TRBD2	TRBV9	TRBJ2-1	NA	CASSAAGGADEQFF	TGTGCCAGCAGCGCCGCGGGGGGGGCCGATGAGCAGTTCTTC
TRBD1	TRBV5-1	TRBJ2-2	NA	CASSLARDRNTGELFF	TGCGCCAGCAGCTTGGCCCGGGACAGGAACACCGGGGAGCTGTTTTTT
TRBD1	TRBV6-5	TRBJ1-1	NA	CASSYGTGPALVF	TGTGCCAGCAGTTATGGGACAGGGCCCGCGTTGGTCTTT
TRBD2	TRBV4-3	TRBJ2-7	NA	CASSQDGAGGPYEQYF	TGCGCCAGCAGCCAAGATGGAGCGGGAGGGCCCTACGAGCAGTACTTC
TRBD1	TRBV15	TRBJ1-1	NA	CATSKRTGRMTEAFF	TGTGCCACCAGCAAACGGACAGGGAGAATGACTGAAGCTTTCTTT
NA	TRBV6-9	TRBJ1-1	NA	CASSYWAGNTEAFF	TGTGCCAGCAGTTACTGGGCAGGCAACACTGAAGCTTTCTTT
TRBD2	TRBV18	TRBJ2-2	NA	CASSPGTSGSGELFF	TGTGCCAGCTCACCCGGGACTAGCGGTTCCGGGGAGCTGTTTTTT
TRBD2	TRBV5-1	TRBJ2-2	NA	CASSSTSGGNTGELFF	TGCGCCAGCAGCTCGACTAGCGGAGGGAACACCGGGGAGCTGTTTTTT
TRBD1	TRBV5-1	TRBJ2-7	NA	CASSWTGTAYEQYF	TGCGCCAGCAGTTGGACCGGGACAGCATACGAGCAGTACTTC
NA	TRBV2	TRBJ1-2	few	CASSVSGGPNYGYTF	TGTGCCAGCAGTGTTAGCGGGGGACCTAACTATGGCTACACCTTC
TRBD1	TRBV5-1	TRBJ1-6	NA	CASSSGQIYNSPLHF	TGCGCCAGCAGCTCGGGACAGATCTATAATTCACCCCTCCACTTT
NA	TRBV3-1/TRBV3-2	TRBJ1-4	NA	CASSRQNEKLFF	TGTGCCAGCAGCCGACAGAATGAAAAACTGTTTTTT
TRBD2	TRBV4-1	TRBJ2-1	NA	CASSRGASGYYNEQFF	TGCGCCAGCAGCCGGGGAGCTAGCGGGTATTACAATGAGCAGTTCTTC
TRBD2	TRBV9	TRBJ2-7	NA	CASSVAGLAGVEQYF	TGTGCCAGCAGCGTAGCCGGACTAGCGGGAGTCGAGCAGTACTTC